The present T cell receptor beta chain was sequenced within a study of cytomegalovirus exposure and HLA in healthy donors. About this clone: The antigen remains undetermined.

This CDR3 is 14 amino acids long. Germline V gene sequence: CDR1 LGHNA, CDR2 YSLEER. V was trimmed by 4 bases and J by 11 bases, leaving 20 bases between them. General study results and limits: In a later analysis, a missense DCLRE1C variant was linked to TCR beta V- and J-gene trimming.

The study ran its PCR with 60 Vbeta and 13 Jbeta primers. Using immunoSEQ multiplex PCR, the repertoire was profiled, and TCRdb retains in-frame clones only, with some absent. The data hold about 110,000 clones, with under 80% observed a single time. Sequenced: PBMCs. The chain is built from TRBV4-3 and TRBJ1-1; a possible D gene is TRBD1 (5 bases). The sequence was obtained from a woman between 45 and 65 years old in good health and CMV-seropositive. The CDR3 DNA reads TGCGCCAGCAGCCTCACAAGGGTGGAGGGGATGGCTTTCTTT. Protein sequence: CASSLTRVEGMAFF.